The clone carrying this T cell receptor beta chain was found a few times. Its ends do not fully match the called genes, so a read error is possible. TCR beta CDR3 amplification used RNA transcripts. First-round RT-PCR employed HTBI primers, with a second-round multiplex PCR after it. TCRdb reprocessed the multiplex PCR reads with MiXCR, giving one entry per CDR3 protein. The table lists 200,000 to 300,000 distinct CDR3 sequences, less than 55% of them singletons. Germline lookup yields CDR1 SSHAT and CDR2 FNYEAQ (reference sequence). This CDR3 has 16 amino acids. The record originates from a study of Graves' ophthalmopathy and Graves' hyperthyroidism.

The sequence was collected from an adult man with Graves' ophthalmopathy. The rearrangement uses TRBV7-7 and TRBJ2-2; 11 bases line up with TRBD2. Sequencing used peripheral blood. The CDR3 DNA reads TGTGCTAGCAGCTTAGGGACTAGCGGCTTCACCGGGGAGCTGTTTTTT. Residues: CASSLGTSGFTGELFF.